The 7 T cell receptor beta chains given below trace back to one sample, sequenced in a study of blood T cell repertoires in COVID-19. Clones were read by immunoSEQ multiplex PCR, and TCRdb kept only the in-frame ones, dropping some. Of 38,000 or so clones in the sample, 75% to 85% were seen once. Material: peripheral blood. The receptor set was obtained from a human donor in a cohort sampled during active or convalescent COVID-19. The donor label of this sample is uncertain.

The chain is built from TRBV19 and TRBJ1-1; tentatively, D is TRBD1 (5 bases). Per the germline V gene, CDR1 is LNHDA and CDR2 is SQIVND (reference sequence). Between the trimmed V and J ends, which lost 6 bases and 1 base, there was a span of 15 bases. CDR3 length equals 15 residues. CDR3 loop: CASRLGGIRNTEAFF. CDR3 DNA sequence: TGTGCCAGTAGGCTGGGGGGAATAAGGAACACTGAAGCTTTCTTT.

The chain combines TRBV19 with TRBJ1-3; 9 bases align to TRBD1. The germline CDR1 and CDR2 sequences are LNHDA and SQIVND (reference sequence). The CDR3 has 16 residues. The V and J ends lost 2 bases and 9 bases, in that order; junction bases with no gene match: 11. The CDR3 spells CASSIPPGQGFGTIYF. CDR3 nucleotides: TGTGCCAGTAGTATACCTCCGGGACAGGGTTTTGGCACCATATATTTT. The full variable domain, completed using reference TRBV19 and TRBJ1-3, is DGGITQSPKYLFRKEGQNVTLSCEQNLNHDAMYWYRQDPGQGLRLIYYSQIVNDFQKGDIAEGYSVSREKKESFPLTVTSAQKNPTAFYLCASSIPPGQGFGTIYFGEGSWLTVV.

CDR3 protein: CASGQGMNTEAFF. Here the CDR3 DNA reads TGTGCCAGCGGGCAGGGAATGAACACTGAAGCTTTCTTT. This chain connects TRBV9 to TRBJ1-1; D might be TRBD1 (5 bases). The length of the CDR3 is 13 residues. Germline CDR1 is SGDLS and CDR2 is YYNGEE. The V end was cut by 7 bases, the J end by 0 bases, with 10 bases between.

The chain couples TRBV24-1 to TRBJ2-1, with 9 bases that match TRBD2. J was trimmed by 8 bases and V by 3 bases; bases with no gene match: 7. Germline CDR1 KGHDR, CDR2 SFDVKD. The CDR3 contains 15 residues. The CDR3 coding sequence is TGTGCCACCAGTGATCCCGGCGGGAGGGCGGATGAGCAGTTCTTC. Translating gives CATSDPGGRADEQFF.

The chain uses TRBV7-8 and TRBJ1-3, with 7 nucleotides matching TRBD1. Germline trimming cut 5 bases from V and 8 bases from J; bases unmatched to any gene: 9. CDR1 and CDR2 from the germline V gene are SGHVS and FQNEAQ. This CDR3 spans 14 amino acids. The CDR3 DNA reads TGTGCCAGCAGCCCAGACAGGGAGGTCGACACCATATATTTT. Its translation is CASSPDREVDTIYF.

There are many counts of this clone. The V call is TRBV30, the J call TRBJ1-2; 9 positions match TRBD1. V shed 0 bases, J shed 8 bases, and the junction held 4 bases outside the gene matches. The CDR3 contains 13 residues. The germline V gene encodes CDR1 GTSNPN and CDR2 SVGIG (reference sequence). The CDR3 DNA reads as TGTGCCTGGAGTGTGGGACAGGGACGAGGCTACACCTTC. This gives the protein CAWSVGQGRGYTF.

The rearrangement uses TRBV6-5 and TRBJ2-2, with TRBD2 matching over 7 bases. The V gene's germline CDR1 is MNHEY and CDR2 SVGAGI. The CDR3 is made up of 14 amino acids. The ends lost 7 bases at V and 5 bases at J; junction bases unmatched: 7. CDR3 in amino acids: CASMRQGGTGELFF. The CDR3 nucleotides are TGTGCCAGCATGCGGCAGGGAGGGACCGGGGAGCTGTTTTTT.